Below, one T cell receptor (beta chain) is given with its context. CDR1 is KGHSH, CDR2 LQKENI, per germline. Trimming left V 5 bases short and J 3 bases short, with 13 bases between. The CDR3 is 14 residues long. CD45RO/CCR7/CD25/CD127/CD95/CD27 separated CD4+ naive, central memory, regulatory and stem cell-like memory cells by sorting. What was sequenced were expressed TCRB transcripts, since all of the isolated RNA had been reverse transcribed. Clones were sequenced by immunoSEQ multiplex PCR, and TCRdb holds only the in-frame ones, with some missing. The table includes 200,000 to 300,000 clones, 25% to 30% detected once. These data belong to a study of beta chain features in type 1 diabetes.

The sample taken for sequencing was central memory CD4+ T cells from blood. This TCR derives from a man aged 30 to 39 in good health. The chain joins TRBV18 to TRBJ1-1; D is unclear. The chain's CDR3 is CASSGARRDTEAFF. The DNA for the CDR3 is TGTGCCAGCTCAGGCGCGCGGAGAGACACTGAAGCTTTCTTT.